These 8 T cell receptor beta chains were all obtained from the same sample, sequenced in a study of blood T cell repertoires in COVID-19. Using immunoSEQ multiplex PCR, the repertoire was profiled, and TCRdb retains in-frame clones only, with some absent. This sample yields some 49,000 clones, of which under 95% are seen a single time; under 20% belongs to the top ten. The sequenced sample was peripheral blood. These receptor sequences come from a man in his 70s with active COVID-19.

This chain joins TRBV5-5 and TRBJ2-7; D unresolved. Germline V gene lookup returns CDR1 SGHKS and CDR2 YYEKEE (reference sequence). Deletions cut 0 bases from V and 4 bases from J, with 5 bases between. This CDR3 has 12 amino acids. The CDR3 DNA reads TGTGCCAGCAGCTTGGGAGCTTACGAGCAGTACTTC. This translates into CASSLGAYEQYF.

This sequence joins TRBV6-5 and TRBJ2-2, with D perhaps TRBD2 (5 bases). CDR1 MNHEY and CDR2 SVGAGI come from the germline V gene. The V end was cut by 2 bases, the J end by 0 bases, with 10 bases between. The CDR3 consists of 16 residues. CDR3 in DNA: TGTGCCAGCAGTTACAAGCGGAGAACGAACACCGGGGAGCTGTTTTTT. Its protein product is CASSYKRRTNTGELFF.

The table lists this clone with a count of one. The V call is TRBV6-1, the J call TRBJ1-2; 7 bases align to TRBD1. CDR1 MNHNS and CDR2 SASEGT come from the germline V gene. This CDR3 spans 16 amino acids. J lost 2 bases, V lost 3 bases, and 9 bases had no gene match. The CDR3 sequence is CASSEDQGRGNYGYTF. CDR3 bases: TGTGCCAGCAGTGAGGATCAGGGCAGGGGGAACTATGGCTACACCTTC.

The V gene is TRBV7-2, the J gene TRBJ1-2; TRBD1 matches at 12 bases. V lost 3 bases to trimming and J lost 4 bases; unmatched junction nucleotides: 12. The CDR3 contains 18 residues. Germline lookup yields CDR1 SGHTA and CDR2 FQGNSA. For the CDR3, the DNA is TGTGCCAGCAGCTTGGTTGAGGGGACAGGGGGCGCCCGCTATGGCTACACCTTC. Translation: CASSLVEGTGGARYGYTF.

The gene calls are TRBV7-8 and TRBJ2-7; 7 positions agree with TRBD1. CDR3 length: 13 residues. CDR1 and CDR2 (germline): SGHVS, FQNEAQ. V shed 6 bases and J 7 bases; nucleotides not matched to a gene: 9. CDR3 nucleotides: TGTGCCAGCAGGAAACGACAGGGCTGGGAGCAGTACTTC. This translates into CASRKRQGWEQYF. The entire variable domain, with the rest obtained from reference TRBV7-8 and TRBJ2-7, is as follows: GAGVSQSPRYKVAKRGQDVALRCDPISGHVSLFWYQQALGQGPEFLTYFQNEAQLDKSGLPSDRFFAERPEGSVSTLKIQRTQQEDSAVYLCASRKRQGWEQYFGPGTRLTVT.

The V and J genes are TRBV28 and TRBJ1-4; 9 bases line up with TRBD1. Germline assignment: CDR1 MDHEN and CDR2 SYDVKM. This CDR3 region has 16 residues. V was clipped by 6 bases and J by 5 bases; unmatched bases: 10. The chain's CDR3 is CASSSPGGQGNEKLFF. The DNA for the CDR3 is TGTGCCAGCAGCTCCCCCGGAGGACAGGGGAATGAAAAACTGTTTTTT. The whole variable domain, remainder taken from reference TRBV28 and TRBJ1-4, is DVKVTQSSRYLVKRTGEKVFLECVQDMDHENMFWYRQDPGLGLRLIYFSYDVKMKEKGDIPEGYSVSREKKERFSLILESASTNQTSMYLCASSSPGGQGNEKLFFGSGTQLSVL.

The rearrangement joins TRBV25-1 to TRBJ2-1, with 7 bases fitting TRBD2. From germline, CDR1 is MGHDK and CDR2 SYGVNS. After removal of 7 bases from V and 0 bases from J, the junction contained 9 bases not matched to a gene. The CDR3 runs to 16 residues. The CDR3 loop is CASTGSSGVSYNEQFF. The CDR3 DNA is TGTGCCAGCACCGGCTCTAGCGGAGTCTCCTACAATGAGCAGTTCTTC.

The rearrangement uses TRBV28 and TRBJ2-1; TRBD1 aligns across 9 bases. CDR1 and CDR2 (germline): MDHEN, SYDVKM. CDR3 length equals 14 residues. With V trimmed by 5 bases and J by 8 bases, 7 bases remained unmatched. CDR3 DNA: TGTGCCAGCAGTCCCGGGACAGGGTGGGATGAGCAGTTCTTC. Translation gives CASSPGTGWDEQFF.